These T cell receptor beta chains were read from a single sample in a study of blood T cell repertoires in COVID-19. TCRdb's copy holds only in-frame clones and misses some; the assay was immunoSEQ multiplex PCR. The data show under 120,000 clones, around 80% seen once. The specimen was peripheral blood. The source of these receptors is a man between 65 and 85 years old with active or convalescent COVID-19. The CDR3 runs from the conserved cysteine through the conserved F or W. Clone sizes are given selectively: once, few, many, or a class where the clone is expanded.

clone size: .; V gene: TRBV7-2; CDR3 protein: CASSLNLDSSNYGYTF
clone size: .; V gene: TRBV2; CDR3 protein: CASSWWGQRTGDGYTF
clone size: .; V gene: TRBV10-3; CDR3 protein: CAISDSGGAPNTEAFF
clone size: .; V gene: TRBV19; CDR3 protein: CARLFNQPQHF
clone size: .; V gene: TRBV2; CDR3 protein: CASSERGRGNTEAFF
clone size: .; V gene: TRBV7-3; CDR3 protein: CASSSGLAGETQYF
clone size: .; V gene: TRBV3-1/TRBV3-2; CDR3 protein: CASSQLAGSSYNEQFF
clone size: .; V gene: TRBV6-5; CDR3 protein: CASSYGSPGAGYGYTF
clone size: .; V gene: TRBV5-4; CDR3 protein: CASSPGGISTNEKLFF
clone size: few; V gene: TRBV12-3/TRBV12-4; CDR3 protein: CASRVSDNEQFF
clone size: .; V gene: TRBV7-9; CDR3 protein: CASSSGTGNYGYTF
clone size: .; V gene: TRBV7-2; CDR3 protein: CASSLQREGLGEQFF
clone size: .; V gene: TRBV5-4; CDR3 protein: CASSLLQGNTGELFF
clone size: .; V gene: TRBV5-1; CDR3 protein: CASSREAPGYGYTF
clone size: .; V gene: TRBV9; CDR3 protein: CASSVVGDGTDTQYF
clone size: .; V gene: TRBV5-6; CDR3 protein: CASSLKGQGFYTEAFF
clone size: .; V gene: TRBV3-1/TRBV3-2; CDR3 protein: CASSQPRGPGNTIYF
clone size: .; V gene: TRBV9; CDR3 protein: CASSNPLAGAGETQYF
clone size: few; V gene: TRBV10-3; CDR3 protein: CAIRQDSPGNQPQHF
clone size: once; V gene: TRBV7-8; CDR3 protein: CASSLDRDNEQFF
clone size: few; V gene: TRBV3-1/TRBV3-2; CDR3 protein: CASSQLPTGKGYTF
clone size: once; V gene: TRBV23-1; CDR3 protein: CASNGRGNSPLHF
clone size: .; V gene: TRBV3-1/TRBV3-2; CDR3 protein: CASSPSVAGVILYF
clone size: .; V gene: TRBV6-2/TRBV6-3; CDR3 protein: CASSYSGTGGEPQHF
clone size: .; V gene: TRBV30; CDR3 protein: CAWSVGQGRTANEKLFF
clone size: .; V gene: TRBV28; CDR3 protein: CASSLLSRGSRNEQFF
clone size: .; V gene: TRBV19; CDR3 protein: CASSTTGAKPFNQPQHF
clone size: .; V gene: TRBV3-1/TRBV3-2; CDR3 protein: CASSYSSSGVYNEQFF
clone size: .; V gene: TRBV21-1; CDR3 protein: CASRYTGFAGWPQHF
clone size: .; V gene: TRBV10-3; CDR3 protein: CAISESSRDEQFF
clone size: .; V gene: TRBV25-1; CDR3 protein: CASRDRANTGELFF
clone size: .; V gene: TRBV11-2; CDR3 protein: CASSFDSLNYGYTF
clone size: .; V gene: TRBV28; CDR3 protein: CASSPDSNYGYTF
clone size: .; V gene: TRBV4-1; CDR3 protein: CASSHPRGNTEAFF
clone size: .; V gene: TRBV7-9; CDR3 protein: CASSPRQIRRGYTF
clone size: .; V gene: TRBV7-9; CDR3 protein: CASWDRGYSGANVLTF
clone size: .; V gene: TRBV18; CDR3 protein: CASSPSDTSGNTIYF
clone size: once; V gene: TRBV5-1; CDR3 protein: CASSQEEQGTQYF
clone size: .; V gene: TRBV28; CDR3 protein: CASSFPQWNTEAFF
clone size: few; V gene: TRBV11-2; CDR3 protein: CASSQRTRKTQYF
clone size: .; V gene: TRBV6-2/TRBV6-3; CDR3 protein: CASSYSPRLAGYEQYF
clone size: once; V gene: TRBV24-1; CDR3 protein: CATSVLTSGSETQYF
clone size: .; V gene: TRBV18; CDR3 protein: CASSPFPQAKGYTF
clone size: .; V gene: TRBV5-6; CDR3 protein: CASSSRRRSRNQPQHF
clone size: .; V gene: TRBV23-1; CDR3 protein: CARYRDRVTGELFF
clone size: .; V gene: TRBV7-2; CDR3 protein: CASSLAPGGAGNTIYF
clone size: .; V gene: TRBV19; CDR3 protein: CASSTRPAGARNEQFF
clone size: .; V gene: TRBV19; CDR3 protein: CASSNQGIGTQYF
clone size: few; V gene: TRBV13; CDR3 protein: CASSLGFRGREETQYF
clone size: .; V gene: TRBV19; CDR3 protein: CASSIQGPGRNEQFF
clone size: .; V gene: TRBV7-2; CDR3 protein: CASSPGLAYNEQFF
clone size: once; V gene: TRBV5-6; CDR3 protein: CASSQTSGRDTGELFF
clone size: few; V gene: TRBV12-3/TRBV12-4; CDR3 protein: CASSDGHRDEAFF
clone size: .; V gene: TRBV18; CDR3 protein: CASSTGGESLHF